The source of this T cell receptor (beta chain) is a study of CD8+CD57+ T cells in acquired aplastic anemia. About the study: An average of roughly 3 ug of DNA was obtained from sorted CD4+ and CD8+ cells. Average CD4+ read depth in healthy donors was around 9.9 million reads.

With respect to this clonotype: Its antigen is not identified.

Overall study results and limits: Patients and controls were found to share over 25 CD8+ CDR3 sequences. No significant patient-versus-control difference appeared in CD8+ Simpson's diversity.

The CDR3 loop spans 13 amino acids. The V and J ends lost 3 bases and 5 bases, in that order; junction bases with no gene match: 2. The germline V gene encodes CDR1 SGHRS and CDR2 YFSETQ. The study profiled TCR beta VDJ and CDR3 using genomic DNA as template. TCRdb re-derived calls from the reads in MiXCR, one entry per CDR3 protein. The repertoire holds about 220,000 distinct CDR3 sequences, with almost 35% as singletons. Sample: sorted CD4+, CD8+, or CD8+CD57+ T cells (not recorded which) from PBMCs. The receptor was derived from a human donor in good health, serving as a control. J is TRBJ2-1 and V is TRBV5-1, with TRBD2 identical over 7 bases. CDR3 region: CASSSSGDNEQFF. The DNA of the CDR3 is TGCGCCAGCAGCTCTAGCGGAGACAATGAGCAGTTCTTC.